Following are 18 T cell receptor beta chains from one sample sequenced in a study of cytomegalovirus exposure and HLA in healthy donors. PCR was performed using 60 Vbeta and 13 Jbeta primers. Profiling relied on immunoSEQ multiplex PCR, and the TCRdb table lists in-frame clones only, not all of them. This table holds under 95,000 clones, roughly 75% found once. The sample taken for sequencing was PBMCs. The receptors here all came from a male donor in good health and CMV-seronegative.

The table lists this clone with a count of one. This sequence joins TRBV10-2 and TRBJ1-6, with D perhaps TRBD1 (5 bases). From germline, CDR1 is WSHSY and CDR2 SAAADI. The V and J ends lost 4 bases and 4 bases respectively, with 11 bases between them. The CDR3 extends over 15 amino acids. This CDR3 reads CASSAGDPYNSPLHF. The CDR3 nucleotides read TGCGCCAGCAGTGCGGGGGATCCTTATAATTCACCCCTCCACTTT.

The gene calls are TRBV2 and TRBJ2-2, with 14 bases lining up with TRBD2. The trim removed 11 bases at V and 1 base at J, leaving 6 bases unmatched. Looked up from germline, CDR1 is SNHLY and CDR2 is FYNNEI. This CDR3 region has 16 residues. CDR3 residues: CAGATSGRVNTGELFF. The CDR3 DNA sequence: TGTGCCGGCGCGACTAGCGGGAGGGTGAACACCGGGGAGCTGTTTTTT.

The chain links TRBV5-6 to TRBJ2-5, with 8 bases fitting TRBD1. This CDR3 comprises 13 residues. Germline V lookup: CDR1 SGHDT, CDR2 YYEEEE. After removal of 3 bases from V and 11 bases from J, the junction contained 9 bases not matched to a gene. The DNA of the CDR3 is TGTGCCAGCAGCTACGGACAGGGTTGGGAGCAGTACTTC. It codes for CASSYGQGWEQYF.

V usage is TRBV7-8 and J usage is TRBJ2-2, with D perhaps TRBD1 (6 bases). Germline CDR1 SGHVS, CDR2 FQNEAQ. The V end was cut by 5 bases, the J end by 4 bases, with 17 bases between. The CDR3 sequence is 16 residues long. CDR3 protein: CASSLRTVRVTGELFF. The CDR3 DNA follows: TGTGCCAGCAGCCTTCGGACAGTTAGGGTCACCGGGGAGCTGTTTTTT. Variable domain in full (rest from reference TRBV7-8 and TRBJ2-2): GAGVSQSPRYKVAKRGQDVALRCDPISGHVSLFWYQQALGQGPEFLTYFQNEAQLDKSGLPSDRFFAERPEGSVSTLKIQRTQQEDSAVYLCASSLRTVRVTGELFFGEGSRLTVL.

This clone occurred a few times. The sample holds other DNA sequences that translate to the same CDR3. The gene calls are TRBV15 and TRBJ2-7, with TRBD1 identical over 7 bases. Germline values: CDR1 LNHNV, CDR2 YYDKDF (reference sequence). The CDR3 contains 14 residues. J was trimmed by 3 bases and V by 1 base; bases with no gene match: 3. Here the CDR3 reads CATSRADRVYEQYF. Written as DNA, the CDR3 is TGTGCCACCAGCAGAGCTGACAGGGTCTACGAGCAGTACTTC. Full variable domain (outside the CDR3, taken from reference TRBV15 and TRBJ2-7): DAMVIQNPRYQVTQFGKPVTLSCSQTLNHNVMYWYQQKSSQAPKLLFHYYDKDFNNEADTPDNFQSRRPNTSFCFLDIRSPGLGDTAMYLCATSRADRVYEQYFGPGTRLTVT.

The chain employs TRBV6-1 and TRBJ1-5, with D possibly TRBD1 on 6 matching bases. The CDR3 runs 13 residues. With 7 bases removed from V and 3 bases from J, the gap between germline ends came to 10 bases. The germline V gene has CDR1 MNHNS and CDR2 SASEGT. CDR3 nucleotides: TGTGCCAGCACTCGGGACAACAATCAGCCCCAGCATTTT. Its translation: CASTRDNNQPQHF.

The chain joins TRBV7-2 to TRBJ2-5; 10 bases map to TRBD2. The J call may be faulty, since TRBJ2-7 better matches the DNA end. This CDR3 region has 19 residues. Per germline, CDR1 SGHTA and CDR2 FQGNSA. For the CDR3, the DNA is TGTGCCAGCAGCTTAGAGGCGCTAGCGGGGGCCTTCTTCTCCTACGAGCAGTACTTC. Residues: CASSLEALAGAFFSYEQYF.

This clone came up a few times. The chain carries TRBV28 and TRBJ2-1; 11 nucleotides line up with TRBD1. The CDR3 has 15 amino acids. Germline V lookup: CDR1 MDHEN, CDR2 SYDVKM. The V gene end was trimmed by 4 bases and the J gene end by 6 bases; junction bases not matched to a gene: 5. CDR3 protein: CASSSGQGASNEQFF. CDR3 coding DNA: TGTGCCAGCAGTTCAGGACAGGGGGCCTCCAATGAGCAGTTCTTC.

The chain links TRBV15 to TRBJ2-2, with D perhaps TRBD1 (6 bases). CDR3 length: 14 residues. Germline V CDR1 and CDR2: LNHNV, YYDKDF (reference sequence). V was cut by 3 bases and J by 2 bases, with 7 bases left in between. The CDR3 region has the DNA TGTGCCACCAGCAGGGACAGTAACACCGGGGAGCTGTTTTTT. Its protein product is CATSRDSNTGELFF.

CDR3 nucleotide sequence: TGTGCCAGCAGCTTAGGCGCTAGCGTTCCCCACGAGCAGTACTTC. Translation: CASSLGASVPHEQYF. This chain connects TRBV11-2 to TRBJ2-7; D perhaps matches TRBD2 (6 bases). CDR1 and CDR2 (germline): SGHAT, FQNNGV. The CDR3 loop spans 15 amino acids. With 1 base removed from V and 5 bases from J, the gap between germline ends came to 15 bases.

This clone was seen just once. The rearrangement links TRBV7-2 to TRBJ2-7, with TRBD2 matching over 8 bases. Germline CDR1 is SGHTA and CDR2 is FQGNSA. The CDR3 sequence is 15 residues long. The ends lost 5 bases at V and 4 bases at J; junction bases unmatched: 10. This CDR3 is CASSRPGLETYEQYF. The CDR3 nucleotides are TGTGCCAGCAGCCGTCCGGGACTAGAGACGTACGAGCAGTACTTC. The full variable domain, rest sourced from reference TRBV7-2 and TRBJ2-7, is GAGVSQSPSNKVTEKGKDVELRCDPISGHTALYWYRQSLGQGLEFLIYFQGNSAPDKSGLPSDRFSAERTGGSVSTLTIQRTQQEDSAVYLCASSRPGLETYEQYFGPGTRLTVT.

In its sample, this clone was seen a few times. Here the CDR3 reads CASSSLKGRGAQWNTEAFF. In DNA, the CDR3 is TGTGCCAGCAGCTCTTTAAAGGGCAGGGGGGCACAGTGGAACACTGAAGCTTTCTTT. V usage is TRBV7-9 and J usage is TRBJ1-1; TRBD1 agrees at 7 bases. CDR3 size: 19 residues. V lost 4 bases and J lost 1; bases outside the gene matches: 18. Germline V gives CDR1 SEHNR, CDR2 FQNEAQ (reference sequence).

This chain joins TRBV10-2 and TRBJ2-2; D gene unclear. CDR1 is WSHSY, CDR2 SAAADI, per germline. The V and J ends lost 0 bases and 7 bases respectively, with 6 bases between them. This CDR3 contains 13 residues. This chain's CDR3 is CASSESTVGELFF. For the CDR3, the DNA is TGCGCCAGCAGTGAGTCGACTGTCGGGGAGCTGTTTTTT.

This chain links TRBV10-3 with TRBJ1-2, with a tentative D call TRBD1 (5 bases). Germline V gene data show CDR1 as ENHRY and CDR2 as SYGVKD. V gave up 7 bases and J gave up 8 bases, with 23 bases separating them. CDR3 length: 15 amino acids. The CDR3 region is CAIKEGQEPRGGYTF. Here the CDR3 DNA reads TGTGCCATCAAGGAGGGGCAGGAGCCTCGGGGAGGCTACACCTTC.

V is TRBV7-9 and J is TRBJ1-1; 8 bases fit TRBD1. CDR1 and CDR2 (germline): SEHNR, FQNEAQ (reference sequence). CDR3 size: 11 residues. After removal of 3 bases from V and 11 bases from J, the junction contained 2 bases not matched to a gene. The CDR3 spells CASSLTGAAFF. CDR3 coding DNA: TGTGCCAGCAGCTTGACAGGGGCGGCTTTCTTT. Supplemented by reference TRBV7-9 and TRBJ1-1, the full variable domain reads DTGVSQNPRHKITKRGQNVTFRCDPISEHNRLYWYRQTLGQGPEFLTYFQNEAQLEKSRLLSDRFSAERPKGSFSTLEIQRTEQGDSAMYLCASSLTGAAFFGQGTRLTVV.

The chain links TRBV6-6 to TRBJ2-5; 7 bases line up with TRBD2. Germline V gene lookup returns CDR1 MNHNY and CDR2 SVGAGI (reference sequence). The CDR3 is 14 residues long. After removal of 4 bases from V and 3 bases from J, the junction contained 5 bases not matched to a gene. DNA for the CDR3: TGTGCCAGCAGTTCGACTAGCCTGAAAGAGACCCAGTACTTC. Residues: CASSSTSLKETQYF.

The chain joins TRBV13 to TRBJ2-2; D is uncertain. Trimming removed 3 bases from V and 4 bases from J, with 15 bases in between. This CDR3 is built from 16 residues. In germline, CDR1 is PRHDT, CDR2 FYEKMQ (reference sequence). The DNA of the CDR3 is TGTGCCAGCAGCTTCCGTCCGGCGGCGATCACCGGGGAGCTGTTTTTT. It translates to CASSFRPAAITGELFF.

V and J are TRBV30 and TRBJ1-5; possibly TRBD1 for D (5 bases). Trimming shortened V by 0 bases and J by 6 bases, and 12 bases separated the two germline ends. The CDR3 consists of 14 residues. Germline loops: CDR1 GTSNPN, CDR2 SVGIG (reference sequence). The CDR3 DNA is TGTGCCTGGAGTGTGGAGGGGCTTGGTCAGCCCCAGCATTTT. Its translation: CAWSVEGLGQPQHF.